The 11 T cell receptor beta chains listed next were all sequenced from one sample in a study of shared clonotypes between healthy human individuals. CD8 cells classed as naive were CD45RO-negative and positively selected for CCR7, excluding terminally differentiated effector memory CD45RA+ cells. The protocol was immunoSEQ multiplex PCR, while the TCRdb copy is restricted to in-frame clones and leaves out a portion. The sample lists around 1.9 million clones; about 92% were seen once. Material: naive CD8+ T cells from PBMCs. The receptors derive from a man between 18 and 35 years old in good health. Some clones in this sample may be carry-over from other donors' samples.

The J gene is TRBJ2-5, the V gene TRBV10-3, with a tentative D call TRBD2 (7 bases). The CDR3 length is 12 residues. Germline CDR1 ENHRY, CDR2 SYGVKD. Trimming stripped 6 bases from V and 7 bases from J, with 12 bases between. The DNA of the CDR3 is TGTGCCATCAGGCAGAGGGGGGGGACCCAGTACTTC. As protein: CAIRQRGGTQYF.

The genes are TRBV28 and TRBJ2-3; 7 nucleotides match TRBD2. J lost 2 bases, V lost 3 bases, and 5 bases had no gene match. CDR1 is MDHEN and CDR2 is SYDVKM in the germline V gene. The CDR3 contains 15 residues. The CDR3 bases are TGTGCCAGCAGTTTCGGCGGGGGAAACACAGATACGCAGTATTTT. It is translated as CASSFGGGNTDTQYF.

V gene TRBV28 combines with J gene TRBJ2-1; unclear D gene. Trimming took off 3 bases at V and 12 bases at J, with 15 bases between the two ends. The CDR3 length is 13 residues. Germline loops: CDR1 MDHEN, CDR2 SYDVKM. The CDR3 region is CASSFGPSVWQFF. The CDR3 DNA is TGTGCCAGCAGTTTCGGACCCTCGGTTTGGCAGTTCTTC.

This clone was observed a single time. The chain uses TRBV11-2 and TRBJ2-7; TRBD2 is a possible D gene (6 bases). Per germline, CDR1 SGHAT and CDR2 FQNNGV. V lost 6 bases and J 3 bases, leaving 18 bases between the germline ends. The CDR3 spans 15 residues. DNA of the CDR3: TGTGCCAGCAGTTCCACCGGGACTCCCTTCTACGAGCAGTACTTC. The encoded protein is CASSSTGTPFYEQYF.

The chain joins TRBV27 to TRBJ2-3, with D perhaps being TRBD1 or TRBD2 (7 bases each). Deletions cut 3 bases from V and 4 bases from J, with 17 bases between. This CDR3 contains 16 residues. In germline, CDR1 is MNHEY, CDR2 SMNVEV (reference sequence). CDR3 in amino acids: CASSFRRAGGADTQYF. The DNA for the CDR3 is TGTGCCAGCAGTTTTCGGCGGGCAGGGGGGGCAGATACGCAGTATTTT.

This clone was recorded at least ten times. V gene TRBV13 combines with J gene TRBJ2-2, with 7 bases identical to TRBD1. Germline V gene lookup returns CDR1 PRHDT and CDR2 FYEKMQ (reference sequence). The CDR3 consists of 18 residues. Losses at the gene ends were 5 bases for V and 0 bases for J; bases not matched to a gene: 12. DNA of the CDR3: TGTGCCAGCAGCGGAATGATTCGGGACAGCGCGAACACCGGGGAGCTGTTTTTT. It specifies CASSGMIRDSANTGELFF.

With regard to this clone: This specimen includes other DNA sequences encoding the same CDR3. This chain uses TRBV5-6 with TRBJ2-3; TRBD2 aligns across 11 bases. The CDR3 consists of 15 residues. J lost 3 bases, V lost 1 base, and 1 base had no gene match. The V gene's germline CDR1 is SGHDT and CDR2 YYEEEE. The CDR3 bases are TGTGCCAGCAGCTTGACTAGCGGGAGTACAGATACGCAGTATTTT. Translation gives CASSLTSGSTDTQYF. The full variable domain, in which reference TRBV5-6 and TRBJ2-3 provide the parts outside the CDR3, is DAGVTQSPTHLIKTRGQQVTLRCSPKSGHDTVSWYQQALGQGPQFIFQYYEEEERQRGNFPDRFSGHQFPNYSSELNVNALLLGDSALYLCASSLTSGSTDTQYFGPGTRLTVL.

J is TRBJ1-3 and V is TRBV13; a weak D match, TRBD1 (6 bases). Trimming took off 5 bases at V and 0 bases at J, with 17 bases between the two ends. CDR3 length equals 17 residues. Germline V lookup: CDR1 PRHDT, CDR2 FYEKMQ (reference sequence). This CDR3 is CASSPQTGRSSGNTIYF. The CDR3 coding sequence is TGTGCCAGCAGCCCTCAGACAGGAAGGAGCTCTGGAAACACCATATATTTT.

The V and J genes are TRBV7-3 and TRBJ2-2; D remains unclear. There are 14 residues in the CDR3. The germline gives CDR1 SGHTA, CDR2 FQGTGA. V was cut by 2 bases and J by 7 bases, with 11 bases left in between. The CDR3 protein is CASSLSVFGGELFF. CDR3 nucleotides: TGTGCCAGCAGCTTATCTGTCTTCGGCGGGGAGCTGTTTTTT.

The V call is TRBV6-5, the J call TRBJ2-3, with 8 bases that match TRBD2. The CDR3 extends over 16 amino acids. CDR1 and CDR2 (germline): MNHEY, SVGAGI. Trimming took 4 bases from V and 0 from J; bases not matched to a gene: 6. This chain's CDR3 is CASSSLAETSTDTQYF. In nucleotides, the CDR3 is TGTGCCAGCAGTTCACTAGCGGAGACGAGCACAGATACGCAGTATTTT.

The rearrangement joins TRBV7-2 to TRBJ2-1, with 14 bases identical to TRBD2. CDR3 size: 17 residues. The V gene end was trimmed by 1 base and the J gene end by 8 bases; junction bases not matched to a gene: 7. The germline CDR1 and CDR2 sequences are SGHTA and FQGNSA. CDR3 coding DNA: TGTGCCAGCAGCTTAGGCGGACTAGCGGGAGGTTGGGATGAGCAGTTCTTC. It codes for CASSLGGLAGGWDEQFF. Supplemented by reference TRBV7-2 and TRBJ2-1, the full variable domain reads GAGVSQSPSNKVTEKGKDVELRCDPISGHTALYWYRQSLGQGLEFLIYFQGNSAPDKSGLPSDRFSAERTGGSVSTLTIQRTQQEDSAVYLCASSLGGLAGGWDEQFFGPGTRLTVL.